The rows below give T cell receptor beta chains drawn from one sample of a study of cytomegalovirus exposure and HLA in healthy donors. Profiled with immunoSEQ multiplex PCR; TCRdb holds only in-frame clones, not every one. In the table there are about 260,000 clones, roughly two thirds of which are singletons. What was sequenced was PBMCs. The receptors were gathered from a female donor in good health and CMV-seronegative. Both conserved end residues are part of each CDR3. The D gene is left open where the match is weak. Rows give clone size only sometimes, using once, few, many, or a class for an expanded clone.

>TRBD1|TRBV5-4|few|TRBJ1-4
TGTGCCAGCAGCGACAGGGGAACTAATGAAAAACTGTTTTTT
CASSDRGTNEKLFF
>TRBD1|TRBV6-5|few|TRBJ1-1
TGTGCCAGCAGCCGAGACAGGGGCACAGAAGCTTTCTTT
CASSRDRGTEAFF
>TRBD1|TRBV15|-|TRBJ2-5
TGTGCCACCAGCAACCGGGACAGGGGAGAAGAGACCCAGTACTTC
CATSNRDRGEETQYF
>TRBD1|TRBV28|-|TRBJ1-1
TGTGCCAGCGGATTCTCCGACAGGGTTCGAACTGAAGCTTTCTTT
CASGFSDRVRTEAFF
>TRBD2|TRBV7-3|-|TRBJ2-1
TGTGCCAGCAGCTTAAGTCGGATAGCGGGAGTACATGAGCAGTTCTTC
CASSLSRIAGVHEQFF
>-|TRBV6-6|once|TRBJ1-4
TGTGCCAGCCACAGGCTGAACAATGAAAAACTGTTTTTT
CASHRLNNEKLFF
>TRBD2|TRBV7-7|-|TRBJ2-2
TGTGCCAGCAGCTCGGGGGGGTCGAACACCGGGGAGCTGTTTTTT
CASSSGGSNTGELFF
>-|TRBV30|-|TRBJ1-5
TGTGCCTGGAGCTCACAAGCCAGGGGACAGCCCCAGCATTTT
CAWSSQARGQPQHF
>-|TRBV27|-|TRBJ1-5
TGTGCCAGTGGGGGGACCAATCAGCCCCAGCATTTT
CASGGTNQPQHF
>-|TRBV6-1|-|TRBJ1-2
TGTGCCAGCAGTGAAGGGGGAGCTAACTATGGCTACACCTTC
CASSEGGANYGYTF
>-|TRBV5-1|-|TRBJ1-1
TGCGCCAGCAGCCTCCAGGGGCGCATAACTGAAGCTTTCTTT
CASSLQGRITEAFF
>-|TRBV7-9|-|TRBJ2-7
TGTTCCAGCAGCTCCAGCGGCTACGAGCAGTACTTC
CSSSSSGYEQYF
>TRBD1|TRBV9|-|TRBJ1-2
TGTGCCAGCAGCGGTAGACAGGGGGCGCGTGGCTACACCTTC
CASSGRQGARGYTF
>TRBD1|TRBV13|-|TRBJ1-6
TGTGCCAGCAGTTTCGTGACAGGGGGCGAAAATTCACCCCTCCACTTT
CASSFVTGGENSPLHF
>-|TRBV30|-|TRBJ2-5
TGTGCCTGGAACGGGCAGGGAGAGACCCAGTACTTC
CAWNGQGETQYF
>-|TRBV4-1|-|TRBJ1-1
TGCGCCAGCAGGGGGGGGAACACTGAAGCTTTCTTT
CASRGGNTEAFF
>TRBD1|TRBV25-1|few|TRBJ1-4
TGTGCCAGCAGTGCCCCCGGGACAGGGCAAGAAAAACTGTTTTTT
CASSAPGTGQEKLFF
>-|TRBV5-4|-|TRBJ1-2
TGTGCCAGCAGCTTGGACAGTCTATATGGCTACACCTTC
CASSLDSLYGYTF
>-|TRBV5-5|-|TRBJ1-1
TGTGCCAGCAGCCTCGACAGAAGGACTGAAGCTTTCTTT
CASSLDRRTEAFF
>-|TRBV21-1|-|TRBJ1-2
TGTGCCAGCAGCTTTCAACGGGACAGGGGAAAAGGCTACACCTTC
CASSFQRDRGKGYTF
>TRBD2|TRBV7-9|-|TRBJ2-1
TGTGCCAGCAGCGCCGGGACTAGCGGGACAGATGAGCAGTTCTTC
CASSAGTSGTDEQFF
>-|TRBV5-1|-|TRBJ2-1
TGCGCCAGCAGCCCTAGCAATGAGCAGTTCTTC
CASSPSNEQFF
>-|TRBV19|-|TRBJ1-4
TGTGCCAGTAGTCCTCAAGCCCCCGGGGGTAGGGAAAAACTGTTTTTT
CASSPQAPGGREKLFF
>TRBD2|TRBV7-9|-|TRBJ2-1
TGTGCCAGCAGCTCTCTTAGCGGGAAAGACAATGAGCAGTTCTTC
CASSSLSGKDNEQFF
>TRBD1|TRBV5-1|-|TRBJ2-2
TGCGCCAGCAGCCCAGCGACAGGGTACACCGGGGAGCTGTTTTTT
CASSPATGYTGELFF